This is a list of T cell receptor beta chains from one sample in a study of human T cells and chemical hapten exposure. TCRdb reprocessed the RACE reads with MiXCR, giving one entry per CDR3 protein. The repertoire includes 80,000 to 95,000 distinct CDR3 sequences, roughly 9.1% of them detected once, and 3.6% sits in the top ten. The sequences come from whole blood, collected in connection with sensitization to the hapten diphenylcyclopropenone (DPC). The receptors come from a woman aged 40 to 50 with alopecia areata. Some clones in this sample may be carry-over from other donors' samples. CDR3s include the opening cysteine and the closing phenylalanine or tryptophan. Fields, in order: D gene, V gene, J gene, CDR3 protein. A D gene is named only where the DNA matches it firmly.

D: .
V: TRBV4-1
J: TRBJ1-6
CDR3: CASSQGRAFYNSPLHF

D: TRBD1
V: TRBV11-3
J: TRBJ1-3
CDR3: CASSPGTGGNTIYF

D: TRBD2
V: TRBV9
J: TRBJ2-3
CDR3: CASSVGLAGSDTQYF

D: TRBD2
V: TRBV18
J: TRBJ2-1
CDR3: CASSPMTAGGGNEQFF

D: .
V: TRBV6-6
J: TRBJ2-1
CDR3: CASSYSYRNNEQFF

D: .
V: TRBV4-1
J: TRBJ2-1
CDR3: CASSPRGVGESSYNEQFF

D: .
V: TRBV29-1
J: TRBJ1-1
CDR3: CSVGAALNTEAFF

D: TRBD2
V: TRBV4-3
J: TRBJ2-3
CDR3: CASSQAAGGRTDTQYF

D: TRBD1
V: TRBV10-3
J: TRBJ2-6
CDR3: CAISPGQGASGANVLTF

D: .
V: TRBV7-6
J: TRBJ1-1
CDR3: CASSFGGTTEAFF

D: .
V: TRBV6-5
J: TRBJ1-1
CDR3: CASSWGPRDGTEVFF

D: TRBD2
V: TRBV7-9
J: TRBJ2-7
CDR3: CASSGLAEFSSYEQYF

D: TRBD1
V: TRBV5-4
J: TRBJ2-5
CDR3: CASSSNRGEETQYF

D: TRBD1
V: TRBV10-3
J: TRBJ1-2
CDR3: CAISEGTAGYTF